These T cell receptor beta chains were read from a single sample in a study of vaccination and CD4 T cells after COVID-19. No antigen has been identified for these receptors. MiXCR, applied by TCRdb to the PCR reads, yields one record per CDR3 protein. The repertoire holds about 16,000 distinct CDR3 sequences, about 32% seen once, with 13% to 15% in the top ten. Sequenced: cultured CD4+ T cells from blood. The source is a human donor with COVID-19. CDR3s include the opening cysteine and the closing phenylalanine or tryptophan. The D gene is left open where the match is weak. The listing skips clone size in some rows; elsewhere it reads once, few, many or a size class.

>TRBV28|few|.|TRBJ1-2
CASIRQGYGYTF
TGTGCCAGCATTCGGCAGGGCTATGGCTACACCTTC
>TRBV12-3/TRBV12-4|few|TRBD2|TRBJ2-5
CASRRLADQETQYF
TGTGCCAGCAGGCGACTAGCGGACCAAGAGACCCAGTACTTC
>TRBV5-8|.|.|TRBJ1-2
CASSLSSTNSYGYTF
TGTGCCAGCAGCTTGTCGTCGACCAATAGCTATGGCTACACCTTC
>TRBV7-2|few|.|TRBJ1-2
CASTPGSTRGGYTF
TGTGCCAGCACTCCAGGCAGTACCCGGGGTGGCTACACCTTC
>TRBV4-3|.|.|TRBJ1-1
CASSQDRERGLTEAFF
TGCGCCAGCAGCCAAGATAGAGAGAGGGGCCTCACTGAAGCTTTCTTT
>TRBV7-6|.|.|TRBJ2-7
CASSFSGADYEQYF
TGTGCCAGCAGCTTCTCCGGGGCTGACTACGAGCAGTACTTC
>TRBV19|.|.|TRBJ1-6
CASSLAIYRSSYNSPLHF
TGTGCCAGTAGTCTCGCCATCTATCGGAGCTCCTATAATTCACCCCTCCACTTT
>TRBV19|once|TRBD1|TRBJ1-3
CATRSGTGSGNTTYF
TGTGCCACCCGATCCGGGACAGGGTCTGGAAACACCACATATTTT
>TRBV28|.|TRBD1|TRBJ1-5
CASSPTGVVNQPQHF
TGTGCCAGCAGCCCGACAGGGGTAGTCAATCAGCCCCAGCATTTT
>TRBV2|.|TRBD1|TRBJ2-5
CASSEGQGGETQYF
TGTGCCAGCAGTGAGGGACAGGGGGGCGAGACCCAGTACTTC
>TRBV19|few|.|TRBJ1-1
CASRYGGRDTEAFF
TGTGCCAGTAGATACGGGGGCCGGGACACTGAAGCTTTCTTT
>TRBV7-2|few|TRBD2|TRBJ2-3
CASSSSSSGGGSDTQYF
TGTGCCAGCAGCTCATCCTCTAGCGGGGGGGGCTCAGATACGCAGTATTTT
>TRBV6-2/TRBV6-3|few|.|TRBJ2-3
CASRHSTDTQYF
TGTGCCAGCCGACATAGCACAGATACGCAGTATTTT
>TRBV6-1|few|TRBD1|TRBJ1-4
CASKGQGATNEKLFF
TGTGCCAGCAAAGGACAGGGGGCGACTAATGAAAAACTGTTTTTT
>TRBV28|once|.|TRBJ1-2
CASTNPLTAGYGYTF
TGCGCCAGCACAAATCCCTTGACGGCCGGCTATGGCTACACCTTC
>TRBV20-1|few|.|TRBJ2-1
CSARDLARSKGNEQFF
TGCAGTGCTAGAGATCTAGCTAGAAGCAAAGGGAATGAGCAGTTCTTC
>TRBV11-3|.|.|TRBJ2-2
CASSPQGVNTGELFF
TGTGCCAGCAGCCCACAGGGAGTGAACACCGGGGAGCTGTTTTTT
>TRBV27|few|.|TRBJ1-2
CASSSPRVYGYTF
TGTGCCAGCAGTTCCCCCCGCGTCTATGGCTACACCTTC
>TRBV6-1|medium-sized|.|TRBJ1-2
CASSPGTGGYTF
TGTGCCAGCAGTCCAGGGACGGGTGGCTACACCTTC
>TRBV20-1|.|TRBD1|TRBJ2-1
CSARDKRTGGTSYNEQFF
TGCAGTGCTAGAGATAAGCGGACAGGGGGCACCTCCTACAATGAGCAGTTCTTC
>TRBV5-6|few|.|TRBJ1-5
CASSKTANSNQPQHF
TGTGCCAGCAGCAAGACGGCTAATAGCAATCAGCCCCAGCATTTT
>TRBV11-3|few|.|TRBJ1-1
CASSFRGDAEAFF
TGTGCCAGCAGCTTTCGGGGGGACGCTGAAGCTTTCTTT
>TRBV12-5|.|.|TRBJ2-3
CASGLGVAQYF
TGTGCTAGTGGTTTGGGGGTGGCGCAGTATTTT
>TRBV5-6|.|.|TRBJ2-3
CASSLLSDSTDTQYF
TGTGCCAGCAGCTTGTTGTCGGATAGCACAGATACGCAGTATTTT
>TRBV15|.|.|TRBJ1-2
CATSMERVHYTF
TGTGCCACCAGCATGGAGAGGGTACACTACACCTTC
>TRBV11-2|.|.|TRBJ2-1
CGSSQGSYNEQFF
TGTGGCAGCAGCCAAGGGTCTTACAATGAGCAGTTCTTC
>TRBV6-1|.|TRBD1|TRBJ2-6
CASRGQGARGANVLTF
TGTGCCAGCAGAGGTCAGGGGGCGCGAGGGGCCAACGTCCTGACTTTC
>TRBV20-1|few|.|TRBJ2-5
CSAQESRGGETQYF
TGCAGTGCCCAAGAGAGTAGGGGGGGGGAGACCCAGTACTTC
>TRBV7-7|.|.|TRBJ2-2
CASSLERAGAGELFF
TGTGCTAGCAGCTTAGAGCGGGCAGGGGCCGGGGAGCTGTTTTTT
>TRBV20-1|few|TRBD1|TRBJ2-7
CSASRDSSYEQYF
TGCAGTGCCTCCCGGGACAGCTCCTACGAGCAGTACTTC
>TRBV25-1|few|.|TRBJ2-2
CASRDRNTGELFF
TGTGCCAGCAGGGACAGGAACACCGGGGAGCTGTTTTTT
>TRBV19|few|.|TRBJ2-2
CASSIRSGTGELFF
TGTGCCAGTAGTATACGGTCGGGTACCGGGGAGCTGTTTTTT
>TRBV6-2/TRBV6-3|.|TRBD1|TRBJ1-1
CASSNQAGGGHTEAFF
TGTGCCAGCAGCAATCAGGCAGGGGGTGGTCACACTGAAGCTTTCTTT
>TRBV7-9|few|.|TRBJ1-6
CASSLEQYNSPLHF
TGTGCCAGCAGCTTAGAACAGTATAATTCACCCCTCCACTTT
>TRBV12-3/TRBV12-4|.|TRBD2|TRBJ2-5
CASSSTSGVQETQYF
TGTGCCAGCAGTTCGACTAGCGGAGTTCAAGAGACCCAGTACTTC
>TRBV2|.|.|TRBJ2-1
CASRAHLGTAHF
TGTGCCAGCAGAGCCCACCTTGGGACGGCACACTTC
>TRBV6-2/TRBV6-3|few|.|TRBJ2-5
CASSYSEIPVGTQYF
TGTGCCAGCAGTTACTCGGAAATCCCCGTGGGGACCCAGTACTTC
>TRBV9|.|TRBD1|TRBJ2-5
CASSAEDRRGETQYF
TGTGCCAGCAGCGCGGAGGACAGGCGAGGAGAGACCCAGTACTTC
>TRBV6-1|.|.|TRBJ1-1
CASSQRTANTEAFF
TGTGCCAGCAGCCAAAGGACAGCGAACACTGAAGCTTTCTTT
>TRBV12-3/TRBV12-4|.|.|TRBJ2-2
CASSLVLAETGELFF
TGTGCCAGCAGTTTAGTGTTGGCGGAAACCGGGGAGCTGTTTTTT
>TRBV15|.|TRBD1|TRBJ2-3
CATSQTGTTDTQYF
TGTGCCACCAGTCAGACAGGGACCACAGATACGCAGTATTTT
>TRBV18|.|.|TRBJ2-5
CASSPGSTHTGQETQYF
TGTGCCAGCTCACCAGGGTCCACACATACCGGGCAAGAGACCCAGTACTTC
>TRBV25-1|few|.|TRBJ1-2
CASSDTGRGYTF
TGTGCCAGCAGTGACACCGGTAGGGGGTACACCTTC
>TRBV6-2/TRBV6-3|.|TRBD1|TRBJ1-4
CASRPGTVGEKLFF
TGTGCCAGCAGACCAGGGACAGTTGGCGAAAAACTGTTTTTT
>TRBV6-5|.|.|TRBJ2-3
CASSYYLGGPDTQYF
TGTGCCAGCAGTTACTACTTGGGGGGCCCAGATACGCAGTATTTT
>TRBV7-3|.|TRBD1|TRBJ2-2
CASSTGTANTGELFF
TGTGCCAGCAGCACCGGGACAGCGAACACCGGGGAGCTGTTTTTT
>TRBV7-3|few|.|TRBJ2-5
CASSLNLAPQETQYF
TGTGCCAGCAGCTTAAATCTAGCGCCCCAAGAGACCCAGTACTTC
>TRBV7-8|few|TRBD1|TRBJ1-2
CASTPRARDRGLYGYTF
TGTGCCAGCACTCCCCGGGCCCGGGACAGGGGGCTCTATGGCTACACCTTC
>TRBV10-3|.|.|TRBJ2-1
CAISVESGSSSYNEQFF
TGTGCCATCAGTGTTGAGTCGGGTTCGAGCTCCTACAATGAGCAGTTCTTC
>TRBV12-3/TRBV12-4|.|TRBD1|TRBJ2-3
CASSWDRATADTQYF
TGTGCCAGCAGTTGGGACAGGGCCACTGCAGATACGCAGTATTTT
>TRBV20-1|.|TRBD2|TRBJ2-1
CSARRGVTSGGPANEQFF
TGCAGTGCTAGACGGGGGGTTACTAGCGGGGGACCTGCCAATGAGCAGTTCTTC
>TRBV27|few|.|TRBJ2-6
CASSLSAGRHSGANVLTF
TGTGCCAGCAGTTTATCCGCCGGGAGACACTCTGGGGCCAACGTCCTGACTTTC